The following is a TCR beta chain sequence with its context. This clone was recorded once. Its recognized antigen is unknown. One base away there is no much larger clone; base qualities are not given. At the junction V is shortened by 2 bases and J by 2 bases, with 9 bases in between. The germline V gene (reference sequence) gives CDR1 as SEHNR and CDR2 as FQNEAQ. The CDR3 runs 15 residues from the cysteine to the phenylalanine. Left in the record is the CDR3 DNA by itself, 45 bases read in frame from the first base. This specimen belongs to a study of lymphopenia after photon versus proton radiotherapy (dated by TCRdb to the late 2010s). At the level of the whole study: In patients with gastrointestinal tumors who developed high-grade lymphopenia, the study compared the immunological effects of photon radiation therapy with those of proton radiation therapy. The roughly 18 patients in the cohort had gastrointestinal tumors, were treated with either photon or proton therapy, and subsequently developed lymphopenia. The study was designed to characterize how the impact on the immune system differs between the two radiation modalities.

The research as a whole found: After the lymphocyte count nadir, photon-treated repertoires showed oligoclonal expansion, especially of CD8+ Temra cells, which drove the drop in diversity. Across the cohort, a larger post-nadir drop in TCR diversity was inversely correlated with overall survival time among patients who died. During treatment, patients who received proton therapy stayed relatively stable, whereas patients who received photon therapy lost naive T cells and TCR diversity and gained effector/memory populations. The authors looked at the survival association only in patients who died, and they framed better survival with proton therapy as a possibility rather than a demonstrated result.

Libraries were built with the immunoSEQ multiplex PCR assay. T cell repertoires were profiled with deep sequencing of rearranged TCR beta loci together with multiparametric flow cytometry. Held by TCRdb, this immuneACCESS table contains in-frame sequences only and omits some clones. Under half of the omission traces to an unresolved V gene where checked; the cause of the rest is unknown. The sample records 25,000 to 35,000 clones, around nine tenths of which are singletons. Together, the top ten hold roughly 50% of the sample. Sequencing used peripheral blood, obtained from a patient treated with proton-based radiotherapy. The clonotype originates from a woman aged 55-69 years with cholangiocarcinoma. Some clones in this sample may be carry-over from other donors' samples. The receptor chain draws on TRBV7-9 and TRBJ2-2, with TRBD1 perhaps the D gene, on 5 matching bases. The DNA is TGTGCCAGCAGCTTAAACAGGCGAAACACCGGGGAGCTGTTTTTT. It codes for CASSLNRRNTGELFF.